The 26 T cell receptor beta chains below come from one sample, sequenced in a study of blood T cell repertoires in COVID-19. Using immunoSEQ multiplex PCR, the repertoire was profiled, and TCRdb retains in-frame clones only, with some absent. The sample comprises over 350,000 clones, approximately 90% of which are singletons, and about 0.78% rests with the top ten. Input material: PBMCs or T cells enriched from blood (not recorded which). The receptors shown here come from a woman aged 40 to 50 who had been exposed to COVID-19.

The chain uses TRBV3-1 (or the pseudogene TRBV3-2) and TRBJ2-5; 7 positions agree with TRBD1. The length of the CDR3 is 14 residues. V was clipped by 3 bases and J by 3 bases; unmatched bases: 4. The germline V gene encodes CDR1 LGHDT and CDR2 YNNKEL (reference sequence). The CDR3 reads CASSHGTAKETQYF. CDR3 sequence (DNA): TGTGCCAGCAGCCACGGGACAGCTAAAGAGACCCAGTACTTC.

V is TRBV7-9 and J is TRBJ1-5, with a tentative D call TRBD1 (6 bases). CDR3 length: 14 residues. V was cut by 3 bases and J by 4 bases, with 10 bases left in between. From germline, CDR1 is SEHNR and CDR2 FQNEAQ (reference sequence). The CDR3: CASSFDRINQPQHF. DNA of the CDR3: TGTGCCAGCAGCTTCGACAGGATAAATCAGCCCCAGCATTTT.

The chain carries TRBV15 and TRBJ1-1, with TRBD1 matching 7 bases. V gave up 1 base and J gave up 3 bases; unmatched junction bases: 8. CDR1 is LNHNV, CDR2 YYDKDF, per germline (reference sequence). The CDR3 length is 16 residues. CDR3 sequence: CATSRARGGRDTEAFF. DNA for the CDR3: TGTGCCACCAGCAGAGCGCGAGGGGGCAGAGACACTGAAGCTTTCTTT.

The rearrangement joins TRBV2 to TRBJ2-2, with 9 bases fitting TRBD1. Unmatched junction bases numbered 4, after V lost 6 bases and J lost 2 bases. Germline V gene sequence: CDR1 SNHLY, CDR2 FYNNEI. The CDR3 spans 15 residues. CDR3 amino acids: CASREQGANTGELFF. As DNA, the CDR3 is TGTGCCAGCAGGGAACAGGGGGCAAACACCGGGGAGCTGTTTTTT.

This sequence joins TRBV9 and TRBJ1-1, with D perhaps TRBD1 (6 bases). Germline CDR1 is SGDLS and CDR2 is YYNGEE. The CDR3 spans 15 residues. The V gene lost 0 bases and the J gene lost 4 bases, with 13 bases spanning the gap. Written as DNA, the CDR3 is TGTGCCAGCAGCGTAGCTGGGGGCGGGGGCACTGAAGCTTTCTTT. It codes for CASSVAGGGGTEAFF.

The V and J genes are TRBV5-4 and TRBJ2-1, with 10 bases fitting TRBD2. Per the germline V gene, CDR1 is SGHNT and CDR2 is YYREEE (reference sequence). V dropped 5 bases and J dropped 6; count of bases not matched to a gene: 8. CDR3 length equals 15 residues. The CDR3 nucleotides are TGTGCCAGCAGTTCTAGCGGGAGAGGTCCCAATGAGCAGTTCTTC. Amino acids: CASSSSGRGPNEQFF.

The chain links TRBV7-2 to TRBJ2-7; TRBD1 matches 10 bases. This CDR3 is built from 15 residues. Per germline, CDR1 SGHTA and CDR2 FQGNSA. The junction had 5 bases not matched to a gene; V was cut back by 2 bases and J by 4 bases. The CDR3 region is CASSLHGTGVYEQYF. CDR3 bases: TGTGCCAGCAGCTTACACGGGACAGGGGTATACGAGCAGTACTTC.

This clone appeared a single time. The genes are TRBV6-5 and TRBJ1-4, with TRBD1 identical over 7 bases. With 5 bases clipped from V and 3 bases from J, the junction kept 6 bases outside the gene matches. This CDR3 spans 15 amino acids. Per the germline V gene, CDR1 is MNHEY and CDR2 is SVGAGI. CDR3 bases: TGTGCCAGCAGTATGACAGGGTCCGCTAATGAAAAACTGTTTTTT. It is translated as CASSMTGSANEKLFF.

The genes are TRBV7-9 and TRBJ2-1; TRBD2 aligns across 7 bases. The CDR3 is 13 amino acids. The junction had 5 bases not matched to a gene; V was cut back by 5 bases and J by 7 bases. CDR1 and CDR2 (germline): SEHNR, FQNEAQ (reference sequence). CDR3 nucleotide sequence: TGTGCCAGCAGCCCACGGACTAGGAATGAGCAGTTCTTC. Its translation: CASSPRTRNEQFF.

The rearrangement joins TRBV12-3 or TRBV12-4 to TRBJ1-5; no reliable D call. The V end lost 6 bases, the J end lost 5 bases, and 11 bases lay between the germline ends. CDR3 length equals 13 residues. Written as DNA, the CDR3 is TGTGCCAGCAGCCCCTCGGGAGATCAGCCCCAGCATTTT. It translates to CASSPSGDQPQHF.

This clone was picked up a small number of times. The V gene is TRBV7-3, the J gene TRBJ2-7; possibly TRBD2 for D (6 bases). Trimming took off 1 base at V and 0 bases at J, with 10 bases between the two ends. CDR1 and CDR2 (germline): SGHTA, FQGTGA. This CDR3 spans 15 amino acids. The chain's CDR3 is CASSLNGGTSYEQYF. The CDR3, as DNA: TGTGCCAGCAGCTTAAATGGCGGGACCTCCTACGAGCAGTACTTC.

CDR3 DNA: TGTGCCAGCAGCTCCCGGCGGGGGACCACTGAAGCTTTCTTT. Translation: CASSSRRGTTEAFF. The chain has TRBV13 and TRBJ1-1; D possibly corresponds to TRBD1 (5 bases). CDR1 is PRHDT, CDR2 FYEKMQ, per germline (reference sequence). The CDR3 extends over 14 amino acids. The V end lost 4 bases, the J end lost 4 bases, and 13 bases lay between the germline ends.

The chain employs TRBV6-6 and TRBJ1-4; no clear D gene. Germline V gives CDR1 MNHNY, CDR2 SVGAGI (reference sequence). Trimming shortened V by 4 bases and J by 7 bases, and 16 bases separated the two germline ends. This CDR3 comprises 15 residues. The DNA of the CDR3 is TGTGCCAGCAGTTTCGACCTTATGGCGGGTGAAAAACTGTTTTTT. Amino acids: CASSFDLMAGEKLFF.

CDR3 residues: CASSLGGHEQFF. In DNA, the CDR3 is TGTGCCAGCAGCCTTGGGGGCCATGAGCAGTTCTTC. The genes are TRBV6-5 and TRBJ2-1; D is possibly TRBD1 (6 bases). CDR1 is MNHEY, CDR2 SVGAGI, per germline. V lost 6 bases and J lost 8, with 11 bases in between. The CDR3 length is 12 residues.

The V gene is TRBV19, the J gene TRBJ1-5, with TRBD1 matching 12 bases. This CDR3 comprises 15 residues. V lost 9 bases to trimming and J lost 7 bases; unmatched junction nucleotides: 10. Germline values: CDR1 LNHDA, CDR2 SQIVND (reference sequence). The chain's CDR3 is CASRVGDRGPQPQHF. CDR3 nucleotide sequence: TGTGCCAGCCGCGTCGGGGACAGGGGGCCCCAGCCCCAGCATTTT.

The chain carries TRBV27 and TRBJ2-1, with D perhaps TRBD2 (6 bases). The germline V gene has CDR1 MNHEY and CDR2 SMNVEV (reference sequence). The V and J ends lost 6 bases and 8 bases respectively, with 14 bases between them. This CDR3 is built from 13 residues. The CDR3 protein is CASRPHERDEQFF. The CDR3, as DNA: TGTGCCAGCAGGCCCCATGAGCGGGATGAGCAGTTCTTC.

The chain carries TRBV27 and TRBJ2-4, with D unresolved. The CDR3 loop spans 14 amino acids. Germline-derived CDR1 and CDR2 are MNHEY and SMNVEV (reference sequence). V was pared by 3 bases and J by 0 bases, with 6 bases between. CDR3 in amino acids: CASSFALAKNIQYF. CDR3 in DNA: TGTGCCAGCAGTTTTGCGTTAGCCAAAAACATTCAGTACTTC.

The chain links TRBV4-3 to TRBJ2-7; 9 bases agree with TRBD1. The CDR3 is made up of 15 amino acids. V gave up 6 bases and J gave up 5 bases; unmatched junction bases: 11. CDR1 is LGHNA and CDR2 is YSLEER in the germline V gene. This chain's CDR3 is CASSRKRTGDHEQYF. The CDR3 DNA reads as TGCGCCAGCAGTAGAAAAAGGACAGGGGACCACGAGCAGTACTTC.

The sample holds many counts of this clone. The gene calls are TRBV10-1 and TRBJ2-7, with 9 bases that match TRBD2. Germline CDR1 reads WNHNN; CDR2 reads SYGVQD (reference sequence). The junction had 4 bases not matched to a gene; V was cut back by 4 bases and J by 3 bases. This CDR3 contains 14 residues. The CDR3 reads CASSVAGVFYEQYF. The CDR3, as DNA: TGCGCCAGCAGTGTAGCGGGGGTATTCTACGAGCAGTACTTC.

The genes are TRBV24-1 and TRBJ1-5; possibly TRBD1 for D (5 bases). The germline gives CDR1 KGHDR, CDR2 SFDVKD. The CDR3 is 13 amino acids. V was clipped by 8 bases and J by 3 bases, with 10 bases between them. The chain's CDR3 is CATTPRVNQPQHF. In nucleotides, the CDR3 is TGTGCCACCACCCCCAGGGTCAATCAGCCCCAGCATTTT.

V usage is TRBV5-4 and J usage is TRBJ2-1, with 7 bases identical to TRBD2. The CDR3 sequence is 12 residues long. Germline V lookup: CDR1 SGHNT, CDR2 YYREEE (reference sequence). V was pared by 4 bases and J by 7 bases, with 2 bases of the junction left unmatched. The CDR3 nucleotides read TGTGCCAGCAGCCGGGGGGAAAATGAGCAGTTCTTC. It specifies CASSRGENEQFF.

The CDR3 DNA follows: TGTGCCAGCAGTGGAGGACAGGGTTTCACAGATACGCAGTATTTT. Protein product: CASSGGQGFTDTQYF. The V gene is TRBV6-4, the J gene TRBJ2-3, with 8 nucleotides matching TRBD1. CDR3 size: 15 residues. V lost 4 bases and J lost 2; bases outside the gene matches: 5. The germline gives CDR1 MRHNA, CDR2 SNTAGT.

The rearrangement uses TRBV5-4 and TRBJ2-1; 9 bases agree with TRBD1. Germline values: CDR1 SGHNT, CDR2 YYREEE (reference sequence). With V trimmed by 4 bases and J by 3 bases, 5 bases remained unmatched. This CDR3 comprises 15 residues. This CDR3 reads CASSQGQGHYNEQFF. The CDR3 region has the DNA TGTGCCAGCAGCCAGGGACAGGGACACTACAATGAGCAGTTCTTC.

The chain couples TRBV24-1 to TRBJ2-1; 8 bases are shared with TRBD2. The germline V gene encodes CDR1 KGHDR and CDR2 SFDVKD. The V segment lost 4 bases and the J segment 5 bases; nucleotides outside the gene matches: 3. The CDR3 is 14 amino acids. The CDR3 spells CATSEKAGDNEQFF. For the CDR3, the DNA is TGTGCCACCAGTGAGAAAGCGGGGGACAATGAGCAGTTCTTC.

V usage is TRBV12-3 or TRBV12-4 and J usage is TRBJ1-1; D uncertain. Between the trimmed V and J ends, which lost 5 bases and 4 bases, there was a span of 8 bases. CDR3 length: 12 residues. The CDR3 sequence is CASSGRGTEAFF. Here the CDR3 DNA reads TGTGCCAGCAGTGGCCGGGGCACTGAAGCTTTCTTT.

This sequence joins TRBV6-5 and TRBJ2-5; tentatively, D is TRBD2 (5 bases). This CDR3 comprises 16 residues. Per the germline V gene, CDR1 is MNHEY and CDR2 is SVGAGI. Deletions cut 0 bases from V and 5 bases from J, with 16 bases between. CDR3 nucleotides: TGTGCCAGCAGTTACTCTGTCGGCCCGCGGGCGGAGACCCAGTACTTC. Translating it yields CASSYSVGPRAETQYF.